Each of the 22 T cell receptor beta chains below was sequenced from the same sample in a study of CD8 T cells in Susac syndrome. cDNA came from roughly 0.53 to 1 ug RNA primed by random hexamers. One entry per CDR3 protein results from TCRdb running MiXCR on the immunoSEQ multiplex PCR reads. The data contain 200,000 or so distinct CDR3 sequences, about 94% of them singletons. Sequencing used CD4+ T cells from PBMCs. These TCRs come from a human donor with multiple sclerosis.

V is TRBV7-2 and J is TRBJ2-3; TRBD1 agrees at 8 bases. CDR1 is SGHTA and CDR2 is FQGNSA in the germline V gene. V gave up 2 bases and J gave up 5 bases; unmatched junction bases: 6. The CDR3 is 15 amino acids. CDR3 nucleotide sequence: TGTGCCAGCAGCTTAAAACAGGGGGTGGTAGATACGCAGTATTTT. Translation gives CASSLKQGVVDTQYF. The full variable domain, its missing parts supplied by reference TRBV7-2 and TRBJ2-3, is GAGVSQSPSNKVTEKGKDVELRCDPISGHTALYWYRQSLGQGLEFLIYFQGNSAPDKSGLPSDRFSAERTGGSVSTLTIQRTQQEDSAVYLCASSLKQGVVDTQYFGPGTRLTVL.

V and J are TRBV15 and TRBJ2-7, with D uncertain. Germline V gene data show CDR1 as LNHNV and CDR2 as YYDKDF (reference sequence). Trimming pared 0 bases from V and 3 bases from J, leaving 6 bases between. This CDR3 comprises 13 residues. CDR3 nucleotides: TGTGCCACCAGCAGAGATCAGTTCTACGAGCAGTACTTC. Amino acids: CATSRDQFYEQYF.

CDR3 loop: CASSQGTGMNTEAFF. The CDR3 DNA reads as TGTGCCAGCAGCCAAGGGACAGGCATGAACACTGAAGCTTTCTTT. This chain uses TRBV3-1 with TRBJ1-1; 7 positions match TRBD1. V lost 1 base and J lost 0; bases outside the gene matches: 2. The CDR3 loop spans 15 amino acids. The germline V gene has CDR1 LGHDT and CDR2 YNNKEL (reference sequence).

The CDR3 DNA reads TGTGCCAGCAGCCCGGGGACTGCCAACCAAGAGACCCAGTACTTC. This translates into CASSPGTANQETQYF. The V call is TRBV5-4, the J call TRBJ2-5; maybe TRBD2 (6 bases). Between the trimmed V and J ends, which lost 4 bases and 0 bases, there was a span of 13 bases. Germline assignment: CDR1 SGHNT and CDR2 YYREEE (reference sequence). This CDR3 region has 15 residues.

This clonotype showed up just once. The CDR3 sequence is CSARHHRQGVVEQYF. CDR3 coding DNA: TGCAGTGCTAGGCACCACCGACAGGGTGTGGTCGAGCAGTACTTC. The chain uses TRBV20-1 and TRBJ2-7; 7 bases are shared with TRBD1. The germline CDR1 and CDR2 sequences are DFQATT and SNEGSKA (reference sequence). V lost 3 bases, J lost 6 bases, and 14 bases stayed unmatched. CDR3 size: 15 residues.

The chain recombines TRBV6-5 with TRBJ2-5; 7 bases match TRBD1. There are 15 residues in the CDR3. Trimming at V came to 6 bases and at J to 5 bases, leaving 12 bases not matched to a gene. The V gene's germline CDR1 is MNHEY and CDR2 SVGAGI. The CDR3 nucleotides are TGTGCCAGCAGCGATAGACAGGGTCGGGTGGAGACCCAGTACTTC. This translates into CASSDRQGRVETQYF.

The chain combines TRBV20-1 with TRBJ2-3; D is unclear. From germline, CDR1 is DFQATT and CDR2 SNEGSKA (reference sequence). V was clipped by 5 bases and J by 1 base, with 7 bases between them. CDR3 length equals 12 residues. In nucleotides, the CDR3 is TGCAGTGCTCGCCCCCGCACAGATACGCAGTATTTT. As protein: CSARPRTDTQYF.

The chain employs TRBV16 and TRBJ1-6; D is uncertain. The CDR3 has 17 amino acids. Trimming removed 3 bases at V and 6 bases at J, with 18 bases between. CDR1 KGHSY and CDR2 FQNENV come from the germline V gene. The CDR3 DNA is TGTGCCAGCAGCCACTCTACCCGGGGATATAGTAATTCACCCCTCCACTTT. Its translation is CASSHSTRGYSNSPLHF.

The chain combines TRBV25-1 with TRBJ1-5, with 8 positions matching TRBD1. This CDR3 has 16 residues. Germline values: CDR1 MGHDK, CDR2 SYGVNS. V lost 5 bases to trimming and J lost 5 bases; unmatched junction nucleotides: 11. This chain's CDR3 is CASSQTGARSDQPQHF. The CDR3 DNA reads TGTGCCAGCAGTCAGACAGGGGCGAGATCGGATCAGCCCCAGCATTTT. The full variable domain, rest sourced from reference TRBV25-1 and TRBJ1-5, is EADIYQTPRYLVIGTGKKITLECSQTMGHDKMYWYQQDPGMELHLIHYSYGVNSTEKGDLSSESTVSRIRTEHFPLTLESARPSHTSQYLCASSQTGARSDQPQHFGDGTRLSIL.

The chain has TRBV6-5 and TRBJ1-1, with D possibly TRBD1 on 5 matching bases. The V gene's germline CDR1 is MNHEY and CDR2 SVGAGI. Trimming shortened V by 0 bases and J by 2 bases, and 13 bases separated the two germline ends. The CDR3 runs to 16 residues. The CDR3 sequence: CASSYSPPGPNTEAFF. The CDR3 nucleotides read TGTGCCAGCAGTTACTCGCCACCGGGGCCCAACACTGAAGCTTTCTTT.

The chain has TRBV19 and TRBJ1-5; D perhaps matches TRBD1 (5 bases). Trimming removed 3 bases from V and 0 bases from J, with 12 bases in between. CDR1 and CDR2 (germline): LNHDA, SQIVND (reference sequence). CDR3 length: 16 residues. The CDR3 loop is CASSMPGGDSNQPQHF. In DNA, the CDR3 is TGTGCCAGTAGTATGCCTGGGGGGGATAGCAATCAGCCCCAGCATTTT. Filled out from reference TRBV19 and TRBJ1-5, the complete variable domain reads DGGITQSPKYLFRKEGQNVTLSCEQNLNHDAMYWYRQDPGQGLRLIYYSQIVNDFQKGDIAEGYSVSREKKESFPLTVTSAQKNPTAFYLCASSMPGGDSNQPQHFGDGTRLSIL.

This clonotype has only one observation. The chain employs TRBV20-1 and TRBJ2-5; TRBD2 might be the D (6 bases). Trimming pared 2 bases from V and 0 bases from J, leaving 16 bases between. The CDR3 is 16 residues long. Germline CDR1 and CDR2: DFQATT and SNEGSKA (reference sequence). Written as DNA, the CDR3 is TGCAGTGCTAGATTCCCACGAGCGGGCGACCAAGAGACCCAGTACTTC. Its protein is CSARFPRAGDQETQYF.

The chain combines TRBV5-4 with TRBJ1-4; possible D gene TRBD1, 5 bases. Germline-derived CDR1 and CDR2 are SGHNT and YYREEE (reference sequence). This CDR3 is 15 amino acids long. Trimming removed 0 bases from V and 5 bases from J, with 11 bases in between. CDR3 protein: CASSLVVSGNEKLFF. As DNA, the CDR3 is TGTGCCAGCAGCTTGGTGGTTTCAGGGAATGAAAAACTGTTTTTT.

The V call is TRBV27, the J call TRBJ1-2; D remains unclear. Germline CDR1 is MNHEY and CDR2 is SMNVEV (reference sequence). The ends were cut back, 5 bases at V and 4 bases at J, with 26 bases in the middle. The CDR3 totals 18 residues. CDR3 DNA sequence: TGTGCCAGCAGTCCAAACAACCTTCCCGAGTGGCGCTTCTATGGCTACACCTTC. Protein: CASSPNNLPEWRFYGYTF.

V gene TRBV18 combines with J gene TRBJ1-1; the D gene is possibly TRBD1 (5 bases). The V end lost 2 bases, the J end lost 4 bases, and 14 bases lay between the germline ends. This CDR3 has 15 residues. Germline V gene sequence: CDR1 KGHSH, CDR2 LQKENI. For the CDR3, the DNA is TGTGCCAGCTCACCAGAACAGGTTCGCTTCACTGAAGCTTTCTTT. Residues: CASSPEQVRFTEAFF.

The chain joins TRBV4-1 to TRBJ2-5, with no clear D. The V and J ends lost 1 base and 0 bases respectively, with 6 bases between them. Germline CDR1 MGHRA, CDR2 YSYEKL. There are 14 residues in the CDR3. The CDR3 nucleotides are TGCGCCAGCAGCCAAGGAATGTACCAAGAGACCCAGTACTTC. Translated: CASSQGMYQETQYF.

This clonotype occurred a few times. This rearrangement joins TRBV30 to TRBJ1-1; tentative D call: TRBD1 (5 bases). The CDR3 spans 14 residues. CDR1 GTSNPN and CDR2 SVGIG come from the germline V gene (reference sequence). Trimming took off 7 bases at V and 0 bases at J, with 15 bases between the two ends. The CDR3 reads CASSGGPMNTEAFF. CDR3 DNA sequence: TGTGCCTCAAGCGGGGGACCGATGAACACTGAAGCTTTCTTT. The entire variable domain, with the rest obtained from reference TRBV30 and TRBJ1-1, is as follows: SQTIHQWPATLVQPVGSPLSLECTVEGTSNPNLYWYRQAAGRGLQLLFYSVGIGQISSEVPQNLSASRPQDRQFILSSKKLLLSDSGFYLCASSGGPMNTEAFFGQGTRLTVV.

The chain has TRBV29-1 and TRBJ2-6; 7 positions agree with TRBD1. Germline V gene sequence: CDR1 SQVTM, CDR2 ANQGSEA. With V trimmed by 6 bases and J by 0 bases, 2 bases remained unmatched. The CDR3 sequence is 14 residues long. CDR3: CSVRTGSGANVLTF. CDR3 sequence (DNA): TGCAGCGTGAGGACAGGCTCTGGGGCCAACGTCCTGACTTTC.

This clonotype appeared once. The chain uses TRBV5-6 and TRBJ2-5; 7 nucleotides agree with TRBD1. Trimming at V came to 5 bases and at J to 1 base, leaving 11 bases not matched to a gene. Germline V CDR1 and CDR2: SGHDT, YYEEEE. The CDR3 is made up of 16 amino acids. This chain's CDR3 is CASSQTGTDFQETQYF. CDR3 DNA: TGTGCCAGCAGTCAAACCGGGACAGACTTCCAAGAGACCCAGTACTTC.

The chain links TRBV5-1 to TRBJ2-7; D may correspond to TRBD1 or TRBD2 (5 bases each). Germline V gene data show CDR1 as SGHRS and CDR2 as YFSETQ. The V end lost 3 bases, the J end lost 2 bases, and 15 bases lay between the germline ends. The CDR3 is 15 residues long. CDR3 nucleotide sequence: TGCGCCAGCAGCTGGGGGACCGCGGCGGCCTACGAGCAGTACTTC. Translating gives CASSWGTAAAYEQYF.

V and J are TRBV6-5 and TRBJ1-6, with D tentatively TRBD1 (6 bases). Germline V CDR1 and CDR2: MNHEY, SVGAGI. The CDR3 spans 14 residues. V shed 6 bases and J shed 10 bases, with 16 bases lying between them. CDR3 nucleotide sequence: TGTGCCAGCAGCCCCACTCAGGGGATATCACCCCTCCACTTT. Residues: CASSPTQGISPLHF.

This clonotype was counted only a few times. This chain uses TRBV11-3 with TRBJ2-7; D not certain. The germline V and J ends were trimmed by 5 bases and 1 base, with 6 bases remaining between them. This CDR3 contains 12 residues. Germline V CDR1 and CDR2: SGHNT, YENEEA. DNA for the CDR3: TGTGCCAGCAGCCAACCATCCTACGAGCAGTACTTC. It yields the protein CASSQPSYEQYF.